These 22 T cell receptor beta chains were all obtained from the same sample, sequenced in a study of blood T cells in healthy people across ages. A sample-barcoded 5' primer and a J-beta primer mix were used in a second PCR of roughly 6 to 11 cycles. TCRdb called the 5' RACE reads again in MiXCR, with one record for every CDR3 protein. This sample yields more than 550,000 distinct CDR3 sequences, of which about a fifth are seen a single time; roughly 22% belongs to the top ten. The sequenced sample consisted of blood. These receptors originate from a man aged 65 to 79 in good health.

The V call is TRBV5-1, the J call TRBJ2-2; tentatively, D is TRBD2 (5 bases). The CDR3 has 17 amino acids. V was pared by 4 bases and J by 1 base, with 17 bases between. The germline V gene encodes CDR1 SGHRS and CDR2 YFSETQ. This CDR3 is CASSRTGPSGNTGELFF. The CDR3 DNA reads as TGCGCCAGCAGCCGGACTGGGCCGTCGGGGAACACCGGGGAGCTGTTTTTT. The full variable domain, with the rest looked up from reference TRBV5-1 and TRBJ2-2, is KAGVTQTPRYLIKTRGQQVTLSCSPISGHRSVSWYQQTPGQGLQFLFEYFSETQRNKGNFPGRFSGRQFSNSRSEMNVSTLELGDSALYLCASSRTGPSGNTGELFFGEGSRLTVL.

The rearrangement uses TRBV29-1 and TRBJ1-2; no clear D. Germline loops: CDR1 SQVTM, CDR2 ANQGSEA. The CDR3 is made up of 10 amino acids. The ends were cut back, 0 bases at V and 8 bases at J, with 4 bases in the middle. CDR3 protein: CSVEENGYTF. The CDR3, as DNA: TGCAGCGTTGAAGAGAACGGCTACACCTTC.

This clonotype appeared many times. The V and J genes are TRBV7-6 and TRBJ2-7; 7 nucleotides agree with TRBD1. In germline, CDR1 is SGHVS, CDR2 FNYEAQ. This CDR3 comprises 15 residues. Germline trimming cut 4 bases from V and 4 bases from J; bases unmatched to any gene: 10. The CDR3 reads CASSSSTGSSYEQYF. In DNA, the CDR3 is TGTGCCAGCAGCTCGTCGACAGGGAGCTCGTACGAGCAGTACTTC.

V is TRBV5-1 and J is TRBJ2-2, with unresolved D. Germline V gene sequence: CDR1 SGHRS, CDR2 YFSETQ. The length of the CDR3 is 21 residues. V lost 1 base, J lost 0 bases, and 25 bases lay in between. CDR3 sequence reads: CASSLSPMIEPTVSNTGELFF. In DNA form, the CDR3 reads TGCGCCAGCAGCTTGTCGCCCATGATCGAACCGACGGTCTCGAACACCGGGGAGCTGTTTTTT.

This clonotype was detected a few times. In DNA form, the CDR3 reads TGCAGTGCTACCGACCCACTAGTGGGGGGCATTAGCAAGGAAAACATTCAGTACTTC. This gives the protein CSATDPLVGGISKENIQYF. The V gene is TRBV20-1, the J gene TRBJ2-4; D possibly matches TRBD1 or TRBD2 (6 bases each). Per the germline V gene, CDR1 is DFQATT and CDR2 is SNEGSKA (reference sequence). The CDR3 has 19 amino acids. V was cut by 4 bases and J by 5 bases, with 30 bases left in between.

There are a few counts of this clonotype. The genes are TRBV19 and TRBJ2-1; D is possibly TRBD1 or TRBD2 (5 bases each). The germline V and J ends were trimmed by 5 bases and 9 bases, with 17 bases remaining between them. Per germline, CDR1 LNHDA and CDR2 SQIVND (reference sequence). There are 14 residues in the CDR3. The CDR3 protein is CASSYPARGSEQFF. The CDR3 DNA follows: TGTGCCAGTAGTTATCCCGCCCGGGGCTCTGAGCAGTTCTTC.

The J gene is TRBJ1-1, the V gene TRBV5-1, with TRBD1 matching 11 bases. The germline CDR1 and CDR2 sequences are SGHRS and YFSETQ. This CDR3 has 15 amino acids. The J segment lost 3 bases and the V segment lost 3 bases, leaving 4 bases of the junction unmatched. This CDR3 is CASSSDRGQDTEAFF. In nucleotides, the CDR3 is TGCGCCAGCAGCTCGGACAGGGGGCAGGACACTGAAGCTTTCTTT.

This rearrangement joins TRBV4-1 to TRBJ1-2; D gene uncertain. Trimming shortened V by 0 bases and J by 5 bases, and 7 bases separated the two germline ends. CDR1 and CDR2 from the germline V gene are MGHRA and YSYEKL. The CDR3 is 13 residues long. The CDR3 sequence is CASSQDTEYGYTF. The CDR3, as DNA: TGCGCCAGCAGCCAAGATACAGAGTATGGCTACACCTTC.

This clonotype was seen a few times. The germline gene is not matched at one end of the junction; a read error may be the cause. This rearrangement joins TRBV20-1 to TRBJ1-1; tentative D call: TRBD1 (6 bases). Germline V lookup: CDR1 DFQATT, CDR2 SNEGSKA (reference sequence). This CDR3 comprises 12 residues. The chain's CDR3 is CSASRGAGLLGF. DNA for the CDR3: TGCAGTGCTAGTAGGGGGGCCGGCCTTTTGGGCTTT.

V usage is TRBV15 and J usage is TRBJ2-3; D is perhaps TRBD2 (5 bases). Per germline, CDR1 LNHNV and CDR2 YYDKDF (reference sequence). V was pared by 5 bases and J by 3 bases, with 9 bases between. This CDR3 has 13 residues. The CDR3 sequence is CATSPGDTDTQYF. In DNA form, the CDR3 reads TGTGCCACCAGCCCCGGGGATACAGATACGCAGTATTTT.

There are a few counts of this clonotype. This sequence joins TRBV12-3 or TRBV12-4 and TRBJ1-1; D not certain. Trimming cost V 6 bases and J 2 bases, with 13 bases left between them. The CDR3 loop spans 14 amino acids. The chain's CDR3 is CASSKSGLNTEAFF. The CDR3, as DNA: TGTGCCAGCAGCAAGTCCGGCCTAAACACTGAAGCTTTCTTT.

This chain links TRBV4-2 with TRBJ2-3, with TRBD2 identical over 10 bases. The germline CDR1 and CDR2 sequences are LGHNA and YNFKEQ. The CDR3 length is 18 residues. Trimming at V came to 1 base and at J to 0 bases, leaving 7 bases not matched to a gene. The CDR3 protein is CASSQVLQGLASTDTQYF. The CDR3 DNA reads TGTGCCAGCAGCCAAGTCCTACAGGGACTAGCGAGCACAGATACGCAGTATTTT.

This clonotype was seen a handful of times. This chain connects TRBV3-1 to TRBJ1-4; D may be TRBD1 (5 bases). The CDR3 runs to 16 residues. Germline CDR1 is LGHDT and CDR2 is YNNKEL (reference sequence). The V and J ends lost 0 bases and 5 bases respectively, with 13 bases between them. CDR3 in DNA: TGTGCCAGCAGCCAAGATGCCGGGACCGGCAATGAAAAACTGTTTTTT. Its translation is CASSQDAGTGNEKLFF.

This clonotype was found a few times. The chain recombines TRBV11-2 with TRBJ2-4, with 15 bases identical to TRBD2. The junction had 3 bases not matched to a gene; V was cut back by 0 bases and J by 0 bases. This CDR3 has 19 residues. The germline V gene has CDR1 SGHAT and CDR2 FQNNGV. The CDR3 region is CASSLEGLAGGLAKNIQYF. The DNA for the CDR3 is TGTGCCAGCAGCTTAGAGGGACTAGCGGGGGGACTAGCCAAAAACATTCAGTACTTC.

The V and J genes are TRBV12-3 or TRBV12-4 and TRBJ1-4; D gene unclear. Between the trimmed V and J ends, which lost 4 bases and 4 bases, there was a span of 10 bases. The CDR3 covers 14 residues. Here the CDR3 DNA reads TGTGCCAGCAGTTCGTGGCATTATAATGAAAAACTGTTTTTT. Encoded protein: CASSSWHYNEKLFF.

The chain uses TRBV12-3 or TRBV12-4 and TRBJ1-2; no clear D. The ends were cut back, 3 bases at V and 3 bases at J, with 11 bases in the middle. The CDR3 sequence is 14 residues long. The DNA for the CDR3 is TGTGCCAGCAGTTTTCGGGCACGGTACTATGGCTACACCTTC. Translating gives CASSFRARYYGYTF.

The chain couples TRBV5-1 to TRBJ1-2; no firm D call. Germline CDR1 is SGHRS and CDR2 is YFSETQ. V dropped 1 base and J dropped 6 bases, with 13 bases sitting between them. The CDR3 extends over 14 amino acids. CDR3 coding DNA: TGCGCCAGCAGCTTGTTACCCCATGTGGATGGCTACACCTTC. It is translated as CASSLLPHVDGYTF.

J is TRBJ2-3 and V is TRBV5-1; D is tentatively TRBD1 or TRBD2 (5 bases each). Trimming pared 0 bases from V and 2 bases from J, leaving 13 bases between. The CDR3 is 16 amino acids. Germline V gene data show CDR1 as SGHRS and CDR2 as YFSETQ. For the CDR3, the DNA is TGCGCCAGCAGCTTGGAAGGGGACCCGAACACAGATACGCAGTATTTT. It is translated as CASSLEGDPNTDTQYF.

V is TRBV28 and J is TRBJ2-6, with D unclear. The CDR3 is made up of 15 amino acids. The V gene lost 3 bases and the J gene lost 0 bases, with 6 bases spanning the gap. Germline V gives CDR1 MDHEN, CDR2 SYDVKM. In nucleotides, the CDR3 is TGTGCCAGCAGTTTGTACGTCTCTGGGGCCAACGTCCTGACTTTC. This gives the protein CASSLYVSGANVLTF.

This clonotype has a count of ten or more. The chain carries TRBV28 and TRBJ2-1; TRBD1 aligns across 8 bases. This CDR3 spans 15 amino acids. Germline CDR1 reads MDHEN; CDR2 reads SYDVKM. V lost 6 bases and J lost 8; bases outside the gene matches: 12. The CDR3, as DNA: TGTGCCAGCAGCCCCGGGACAGGCTTGGTCCATGAGCAGTTCTTC. It translates to CASSPGTGLVHEQFF.

This clonotype was seen more than once but under ten times. CDR3 amino acids: CSAQDRGGTDTQYF. Written as DNA, the CDR3 is TGCAGTGCCCAGGATCGGGGGGGCACAGATACGCAGTATTTT. V is TRBV20-1 and J is TRBJ2-3; 7 bases line up with TRBD2. The CDR3 loop spans 14 amino acids. Germline lookup yields CDR1 DFQATT and CDR2 SNEGSKA (reference sequence). After removal of 6 bases from V and 1 base from J, the junction contained 7 bases not matched to a gene.

The chain links TRBV7-2 to TRBJ1-2, with TRBD1 matching 7 bases. CDR3 length: 15 amino acids. Germline CDR1 is SGHTA and CDR2 is FQGNSA. V was clipped by 11 bases and J by 2 bases; unmatched bases: 14. This CDR3 reads CAWGVRETGNYGYTF. The CDR3 bases are TGTGCCTGGGGGGTTCGAGAGACAGGGAACTATGGCTACACCTTC.